The 3 T cell receptor beta chains in this list originate from one sample, sequenced in a study of PD-1 blockade in classical Hodgkin lymphoma (dated by TCRdb to the early 2020s). Taken with the paper, the label for time point translates to: cycle 4 day 1 (C4D1), after more than 5 weeks of nivolumab. Every trial patient had relapsed after autologous stem cell transplantation, and cohorts A, B and C differed in prior brentuximab vedotin exposure. The library was produced with the immunoSEQ multiplex PCR assay. Held by TCRdb, this immuneACCESS table contains in-frame sequences only and omits some clones. Under half of the omission traces to an unresolved V gene where checked; the cause of the rest is unknown. Counted in this sample were tens of thousands of clones; 85% to 90% of them appeared once. Clones ranked in the top ten supply approximately 20% of the sample. The material was peripheral blood mononuclear cells (PBMCs), obtained before the fourth cycle of nivolumab. These receptors were collected from a human donor with classical Hodgkin lymphoma.

The chain employs TRBV10-3 and TRBJ2-3; D is unclear. Germline values: CDR1 ENHRY, CDR2 SYGVKD. V dropped 8 bases and J dropped 3 bases, with 18 bases sitting between them. The CDR3 extends over 15 amino acids. CDR3 residues: CAILSDLGFTDTQYF. The CDR3 DNA reads TGTGCCATCCTATCAGACCTAGGGTTTACAGATACGCAGTATTTT.

The chain is built from TRBV18 and TRBJ2-1; 8 positions match TRBD1. Per germline, CDR1 KGHSH and CDR2 LQKENI. Trimming cost V 6 bases and J 2 bases; bases outside gene matches: 6. CDR3 length: 15 amino acids. The CDR3, as DNA: TGTGCCAGCTCCCTAGACAGGGGCGCCTACAATGAGCAGTTCTTC. It translates to CASSLDRGAYNEQFF.

This chain connects TRBV11-3 to TRBJ2-2; 8 bases map to TRBD1. Germline trimming cut 5 bases from V and 3 bases from J; bases unmatched to any gene: 8. The germline gives CDR1 SGHNT, CDR2 YENEEA. The CDR3 consists of 16 residues. The CDR3, as DNA: TGTGCCAGCAGCCAGGGGGCGGGTCGCGACACCGGGGAGCTGTTTTTT. Translating it yields CASSQGAGRDTGELFF.